Sequencing of this T cell receptor beta chain was carried out in a study of blood T cell repertoires in COVID-19. Study as a whole: The United States, Italy and Spain were the sources of the acute and convalescent COVID-19 samples. T cells, B-cell-depleted T cells, or PBMCs provided the cDNA or gDNA that served as material.

Authors' analysis steps: Estimated nucleated cell counts came from reference gene primer amplification. Profiled with immunoSEQ multiplex PCR; TCRdb holds only in-frame clones, not every one. The V and J calls and clone size were taken over from that table, and D and trimming were inferred from the DNA. Of more than 300,000 clones in the sample, roughly 86% were seen once. Deletions cut 0 bases from V and 6 bases from J, with 11 bases between. Looked up from germline, CDR1 is SNHLY and CDR2 is FYNNEI. This CDR3 spans 14 amino acids. The receptor's source is a woman in her 30s with COVID-19, enrolled during active disease. What was sequenced was peripheral blood. This sequence joins TRBV2 and TRBJ1-1; no firm D call. Here the CDR3 reads CASSEALRGSEAFF. The CDR3 DNA is TGTGCCAGCAGTGAAGCGCTTCGGGGATCTGAAGCTTTCTTT.